This TCR beta chain was identified during a study of Tregs in tolerant kidney transplant recipients. The wider study: A 3-day belatacept mixed lymphocyte reaction, sometimes plus 5-day graft donor restimulation, preceded CD4+CD25+CD127- sorting. Findings of the study overall: Findings come from small patient numbers and require larger validation. Biological reproducibility was not directly addressed in this study.

Comment on this clone: What it binds is not known.

Generated by immunoSEQ multiplex PCR, the TCRdb table keeps only in-frame clones and is missing some. Counted here are around 30,000 clones, 82% occurring once; the ten biggest clones make up approximately 2.2%. This receptor was obtained from a human donor in good health. The sample was Tregs from blood cultured with allogeneic cells.

The DNA for the CDR3 is TGTGCCAGTGCCCAGGTAGGCGACAATCAGCCCCAGCATTTT. Its protein product is CASAQVGDNQPQHF. This rearrangement joins TRBV19 to TRBJ1-5; D gene ambiguous. The V gene lost 8 bases and the J gene lost 3 bases, with 14 bases spanning the gap. Germline-derived CDR1 and CDR2 are LNHDA and SQIVND (reference sequence). There are 14 residues in the CDR3.